This note documents a single TCR beta chain sequence. Its cognate antigen is unknown. Use of 60 Vbeta and 13 Jbeta primers characterized the PCR. TCRdb's table, derived via immunoSEQ multiplex PCR, lists solely in-frame clones and lacks some. The listing records 35,000 to 45,000 clones. The germline V gene encodes CDR1 SGHDN and CDR2 FVKESK. CDR3 size: 15 residues. V gave up 6 bases and J gave up 0 bases, with 12 bases separating them. The data stem from a study of cytomegalovirus exposure and HLA in healthy donors. Turning to the study itself: About 85 million unique TCR sequences came from HLA-typed donors in an early release. Findings and caveats of the study: In a later analysis, donors in an Asian-associated ancestry cluster reportedly had fewer N-insertions in productive TCRs than the cohort mean. In an earlier analysis, most TCR beta V segments were productive about 87% or about 30% of the time. Cytomegalovirus-associated status was assigned to 164 TCR beta chains.

V usage is TRBV14 and J usage is TRBJ2-1; possibly TRBD2 for D (6 bases). This TCR was recovered from a male donor in good health and CMV-seronegative. The source material was PBMCs. CDR3 sequence (DNA): TGTGCCAGCAGACCGCGGGGAAGCTCCTACAATGAGCAGTTCTTC. It specifies CASRPRGSSYNEQFF.